Each of the 3 T cell receptor beta chains below was sequenced from the same sample in a study of T cell responses to AZD1222 COVID-19 vaccine. The assay was immunoSEQ multiplex PCR, and TCRdb's table has in-frame clones only and misses some. This table holds 100,000 to 150,000 clones, approximately 89% found once. Sequences were derived from peripheral blood, sampled 28 days after the second AZD1222 dose. The receptor source for this set is an adult who received the AZD1222 COVID-19 vaccine.

This chain joins TRBV27 and TRBJ1-2; D is perhaps TRBD1 (6 bases). Germline V gives CDR1 MNHEY, CDR2 SMNVEV (reference sequence). The CDR3 sequence is 15 residues long. Trimming left V 7 bases short and J 4 bases short, with 19 bases between. CDR3 DNA: TGTGCCAGCACCCTAAGAGAGGACAGAGGCTATGGCTACACCTTC. Translation: CASTLREDRGYGYTF.

This rearrangement joins TRBV24-1 to TRBJ1-5; D might be TRBD1 (5 bases). This CDR3 has 15 residues. V was clipped by 1 base and J by 4 bases, with 10 bases between them. Germline V gives CDR1 KGHDR, CDR2 SFDVKD. This CDR3 reads CATSDFGGENQPQHF. The CDR3 bases are TGTGCCACCAGTGATTTCGGGGGGGAGAATCAGCCCCAGCATTTT.

The V and J genes are TRBV14 and TRBJ1-1; D is perhaps TRBD1 (5 bases). Germline-derived CDR1 and CDR2 are SGHDN and FVKESK. The CDR3 is 14 residues long. V lost 0 bases, J lost 0 bases, and 5 bases lay in between. In DNA form, the CDR3 reads TGTGCCAGCAGCCAAGAGGGGGTGAACACTGAAGCTTTCTTT. Residues: CASSQEGVNTEAFF.